This T cell receptor beta chain emerged from a study of patients and donors after allogeneic stem cell transplantation. Each CDR3 protein is one row after TCRdb ran MiXCR on the RT-PCR reads. Here the sample spans around 170,000 distinct CDR3 sequences, about 24% being singletons. The clonotype was recovered from a human donor who was either an allogeneic HSCT recipient or a stem cell or donor lymphocyte infusion donor (not recorded which). It is not recorded whose cells these are; they may come from a transplant donor. Sequencing was performed on blood, either unsorted or a sorted T cell fraction (not recorded which).

The CDR3 here is CATSGHLGTSDTDTQYF. In nucleotides, the CDR3 is TGTGCCACCAGTGGTCATCTAGGGACTAGCGACACAGATACGCAGTATTTT. The chain joins TRBV24-1 to TRBJ2-3; 10 positions agree with TRBD2. The CDR3 totals 17 residues. Trimming cost V 5 bases and J 2 bases; bases outside gene matches: 9. CDR1 and CDR2 from the germline V gene are KGHDR and SFDVKD.